The clone carrying this T cell receptor (beta chain) showed up many times. The data were obtained in a study of human T cells and chemical hapten exposure. Time point in this sample: patch test 3, about 24 weeks after DPC sensitization. Indicated treatment: therapeutic diphenylcyclopropenone sensitization with weekly scalp DPC. TCRdb used MiXCR to reprocess the RACE reads, holding one entry per CDR3 protein. The data hold 27,000 or so distinct CDR3 sequences, with nearly 6% observed a single time. This CDR3 contains 12 residues. V gave up 8 bases and J gave up 5 bases, with 12 bases separating them. Germline CDR1 is MNHEY and CDR2 is SVGEGT.

The receptor was derived from a man aged 30-40 years with alopecia areata. Some clones in this sample may be carry-over from other donors' samples. The rearrangement uses TRBV6-2 or TRBV6-3 and TRBJ1-1; D remains unclear. The sequenced sample was whole blood, obtained in connection with sensitization to the hapten diphenylcyclopropenone (DPC). This CDR3 is CASGSGGTEAFF. In DNA form, the CDR3 reads TGTGCCAGCGGGTCTGGTGGGACTGAAGCTTTCTTT.